This T cell receptor (beta chain) was captured by sequencing in a study of T cells in Graves' hyperthyroidism and ophthalmopathy. At the level of the study: Before any treatment, at initial diagnosis, peripheral blood was collected. Findings and caveats of the study: Separating ophthalmopathy from stable hyperthyroidism was achieved by a 13 V-J model.

The junction had 10 bases not matched to a gene; V was cut back by 10 bases and J by 1 base. Germline lookup yields CDR1 ENHRY and CDR2 SYGVKD. The CDR3 has 15 residues. Hyperthyroidism, newly diagnosed and lasting under 2 months, affected patients aged 18 to 65. This clonotype was observed at least ten times. The antigen is unknown. Authors of the study amplified TCR beta CDR3 regions from RNA transcripts. HTBI primers drove first-round RT-PCR of the TCR CDR3. Using its own MiXCR run on the multiplex PCR reads, TCRdb lists one record per CDR3 protein. The sample gives about 96,000 distinct CDR3 sequences, about 51% of which show up once; about 25% is in the top ten.

This receptor was taken from a woman in her 40s with Graves' hyperthyroidism. The sequenced sample was blood. This chain links TRBV10-3 with TRBJ2-3; 8 nucleotides line up with TRBD2. The CDR3 sequence: CATLSGSGGTDTQYF. In DNA, the CDR3 is TGTGCCACCCTGAGCGGGAGTGGGGGCACAGATACGCAGTATTTT.